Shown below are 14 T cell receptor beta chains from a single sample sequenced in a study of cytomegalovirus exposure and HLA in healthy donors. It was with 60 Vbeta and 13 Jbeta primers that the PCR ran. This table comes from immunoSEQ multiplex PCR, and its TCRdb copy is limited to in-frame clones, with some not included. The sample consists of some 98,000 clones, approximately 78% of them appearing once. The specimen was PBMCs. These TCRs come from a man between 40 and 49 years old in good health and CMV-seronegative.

The CDR3 protein is CASSSQTVPNEKLFF. The CDR3 nucleotides read TGTGCCAGCAGCTCTCAGACAGTCCCGAATGAAAAACTGTTTTTT. The chain is built from TRBV5-4 and TRBJ1-4, with D maybe TRBD1 (5 bases). This CDR3 region has 15 residues. The V gene's germline CDR1 is SGHNT and CDR2 YYREEE (reference sequence). V was cut by 3 bases and J by 5 bases, with 14 bases left in between.

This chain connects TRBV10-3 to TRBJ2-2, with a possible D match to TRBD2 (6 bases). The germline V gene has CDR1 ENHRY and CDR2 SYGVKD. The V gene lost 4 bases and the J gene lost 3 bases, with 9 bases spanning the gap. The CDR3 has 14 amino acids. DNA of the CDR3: TGTGCCATCAGTGTATGGGAGGACACCGGGGAGCTGTTTTTT. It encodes CAISVWEDTGELFF.

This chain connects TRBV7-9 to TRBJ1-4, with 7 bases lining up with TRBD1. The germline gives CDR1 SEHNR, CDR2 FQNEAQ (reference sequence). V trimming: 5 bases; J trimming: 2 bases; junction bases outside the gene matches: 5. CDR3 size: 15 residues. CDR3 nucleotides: TGTGCCAGCAGCCAAGACAGGGAGACTAATGAAAAACTGTTTTTT. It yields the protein CASSQDRETNEKLFF.

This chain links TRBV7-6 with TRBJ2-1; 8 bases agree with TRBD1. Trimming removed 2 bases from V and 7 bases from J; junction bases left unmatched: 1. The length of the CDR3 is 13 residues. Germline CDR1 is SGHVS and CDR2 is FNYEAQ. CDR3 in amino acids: CASSLTGGNEQFF. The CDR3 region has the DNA TGTGCCAGCAGCTTAACAGGGGGGAATGAGCAGTTCTTC.

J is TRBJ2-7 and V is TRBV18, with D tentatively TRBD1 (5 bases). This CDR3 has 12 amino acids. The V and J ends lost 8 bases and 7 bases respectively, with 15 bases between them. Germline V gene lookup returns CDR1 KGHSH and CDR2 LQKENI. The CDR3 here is CASAGADLEQYF. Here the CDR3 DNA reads TGTGCCAGCGCTGGGGCGGATTTGGAGCAGTACTTC.

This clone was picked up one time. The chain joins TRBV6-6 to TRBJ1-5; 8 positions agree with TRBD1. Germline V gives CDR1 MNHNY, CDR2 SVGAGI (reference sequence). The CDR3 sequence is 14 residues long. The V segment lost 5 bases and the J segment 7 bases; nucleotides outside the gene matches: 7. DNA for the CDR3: TGTGCCAGCAGTACGGACAGGGCTAGCCAGCCCCAGCATTTT. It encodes CASSTDRASQPQHF.

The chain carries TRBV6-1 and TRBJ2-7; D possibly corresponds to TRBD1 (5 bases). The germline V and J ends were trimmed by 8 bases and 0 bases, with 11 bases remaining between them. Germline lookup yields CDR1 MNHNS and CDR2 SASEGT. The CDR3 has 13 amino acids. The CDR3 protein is CASDTRDSYEQYF. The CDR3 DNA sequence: TGTGCCAGCGATACCAGGGACTCCTACGAGCAGTACTTC.

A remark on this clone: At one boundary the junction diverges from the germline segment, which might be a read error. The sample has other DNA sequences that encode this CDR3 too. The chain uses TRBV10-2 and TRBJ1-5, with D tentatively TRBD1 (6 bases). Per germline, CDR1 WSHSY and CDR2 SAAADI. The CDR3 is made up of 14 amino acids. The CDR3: CASTPGQGNQPQHF. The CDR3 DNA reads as TGCGCCAGCACCCCGGGACAAGGCAACCAGCCCCAGCATTTT.

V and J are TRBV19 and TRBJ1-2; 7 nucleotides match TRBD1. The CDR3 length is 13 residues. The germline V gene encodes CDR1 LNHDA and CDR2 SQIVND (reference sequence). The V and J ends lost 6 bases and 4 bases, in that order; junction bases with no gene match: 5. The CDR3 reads CASSPDRSYGYTF. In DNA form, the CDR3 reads TGTGCCAGTAGCCCGGACAGGAGCTATGGCTACACCTTC.

The DNA for the CDR3 is TGCAGCGTTCGACAGGGTTCGAATGAGCAGTTCTTC. Protein product: CSVRQGSNEQFF. The chain joins TRBV29-1 to TRBJ2-1, with 7 nucleotides matching TRBD1. The CDR3 is made up of 12 amino acids. The trim removed 5 bases at V and 7 bases at J, leaving 5 bases unmatched. Germline assignment: CDR1 SQVTM and CDR2 ANQGSEA.

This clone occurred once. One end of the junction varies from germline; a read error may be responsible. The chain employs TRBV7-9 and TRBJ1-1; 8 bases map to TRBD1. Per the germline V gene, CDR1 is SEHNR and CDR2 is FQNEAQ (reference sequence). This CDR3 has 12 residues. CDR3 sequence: CSSGTGNTEAFF. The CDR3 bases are TGTTCCAGCGGGACAGGGAACACTGAAGCTTTCTTT.

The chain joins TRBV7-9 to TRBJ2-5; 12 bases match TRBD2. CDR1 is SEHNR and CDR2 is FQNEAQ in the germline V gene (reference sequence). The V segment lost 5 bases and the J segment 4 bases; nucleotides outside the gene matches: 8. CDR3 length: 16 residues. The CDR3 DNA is TGTGCCAGCAGCGTTGCTAGCGGGGGGGCCCTAGAGACCCAGTACTTC. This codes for CASSVASGGALETQYF.

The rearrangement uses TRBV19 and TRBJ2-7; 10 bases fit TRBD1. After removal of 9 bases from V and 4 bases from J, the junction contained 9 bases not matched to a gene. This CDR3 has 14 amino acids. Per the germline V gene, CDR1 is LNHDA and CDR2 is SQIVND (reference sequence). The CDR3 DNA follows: TGTGCCAGCACTTTCGGGACAGGGGCTTACGAGCAGTACTTC. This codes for CASTFGTGAYEQYF.

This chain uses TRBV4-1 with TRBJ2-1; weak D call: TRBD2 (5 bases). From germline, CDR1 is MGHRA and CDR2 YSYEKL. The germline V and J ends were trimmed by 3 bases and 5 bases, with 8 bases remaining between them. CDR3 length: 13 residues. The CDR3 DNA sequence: TGCGCCAGCAGCCACGGGGTTCACAATGAGCAGTTCTTC. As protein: CASSHGVHNEQFF.